This T cell receptor (beta chain) was documented in a study of spatial heterogeneity in lung cancer. Findings of the study overall: Whereas they appeared in blood less at follow-up, ubiquitous expanded tumor TCRs appeared there more at resection.

Germline V gene sequence: CDR1 KGHDR, CDR2 SFDVKD. CDR3 length equals 18 residues. Trimming stripped 3 bases from V and 3 bases from J, with 22 bases between. Described time point: sample taken at primary tumor resection. The donors comprised about 70 untreated early-stage non-small cell lung cancer patients. Individually, TCR cDNA molecules were each labelled with a unique molecular identifier. TCRdb called the 5' RACE reads again in MiXCR, with one record for every CDR3 protein. The table has about 23,000 distinct CDR3 sequences, around 5% seen once. This clonotype was detected ten times or more. Its target is unknown.

This receptor was taken from a male donor with early-stage non-small cell lung cancer. J is TRBJ2-5 and V is TRBV24-1, with a weak D call TRBD1 (6 bases). Sequences were derived from PBMCs, sampled at surgery. The CDR3 bases are TGTGCCACCAGTGATCAAGCAGGGAACAGGGCGTCGGAAGAGACCCAGTACTTC. This translates into CATSDQAGNRASEETQYF.